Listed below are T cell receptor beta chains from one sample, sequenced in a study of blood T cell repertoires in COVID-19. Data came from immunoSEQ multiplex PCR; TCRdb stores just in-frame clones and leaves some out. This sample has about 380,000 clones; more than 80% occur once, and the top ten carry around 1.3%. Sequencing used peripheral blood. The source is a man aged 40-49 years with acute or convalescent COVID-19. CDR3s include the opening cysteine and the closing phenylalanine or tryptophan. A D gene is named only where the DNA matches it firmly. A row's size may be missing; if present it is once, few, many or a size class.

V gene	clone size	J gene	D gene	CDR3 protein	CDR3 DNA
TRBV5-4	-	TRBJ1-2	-	CASSPDSNYGYTF	TGTGCCAGCAGCCCAGACAGTAACTATGGCTACACCTTC
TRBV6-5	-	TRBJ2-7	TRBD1	CASSFDRVSYEQYF	TGTGCCAGCAGTTTTGACAGGGTCTCCTACGAGCAGTACTTC
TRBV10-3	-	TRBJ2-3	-	CAISEGGSGPSTDTQYF	TGTGCCATCAGTGAGGGTGGCAGCGGACCTAGCACAGATACGCAGTATTTT
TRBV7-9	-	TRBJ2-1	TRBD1	CASSLRTGRSYNEQFF	TGTGCCAGCAGCCTCAGGACAGGGCGCTCCTACAATGAGCAGTTCTTC
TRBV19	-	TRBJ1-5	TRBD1	CASTRGTVSNQPQHF	TGTGCCAGTACCCGTGGGACAGTTAGCAATCAGCCCCAGCATTTT
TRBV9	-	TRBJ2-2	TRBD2	CASSPRLAGGIVGELFF	TGTGCCAGCAGCCCTCGACTAGCGGGAGGGATAGTCGGGGAGCTGTTTTTT
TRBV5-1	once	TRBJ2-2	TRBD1	CASSQDRENTGELFF	TGCGCCAGCAGCCAGGACAGGGAGAACACCGGGGAGCTGTTTTTT
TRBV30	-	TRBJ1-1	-	CAWRDSMNTEAFF	TGTGCCTGGAGGGATAGCATGAACACTGAAGCTTTCTTT
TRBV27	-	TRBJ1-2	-	CASSDRIQGRYGYTF	TGTGCCAGCAGCGACCGAATACAGGGAAGGTATGGCTACACCTTC
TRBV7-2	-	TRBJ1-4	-	CASSPDTNAKEKLFF	TGTGCCAGCAGCCCGGACACAAATGCGAAGGAAAAACTGTTTTTT
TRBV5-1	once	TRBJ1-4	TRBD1	CASSSGTGSLFF	TGCGCCAGCAGCTCGGGGACAGGGAGCCTGTTTTTT
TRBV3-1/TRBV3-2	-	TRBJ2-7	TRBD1	CASSQDTQGVTYEQYF	TGTGCCAGCAGCCAAGATACACAGGGGGTTACCTACGAGCAGTACTTC
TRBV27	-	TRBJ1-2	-	CASSFYPATGSGGYTF	TGTGCCAGCAGTTTCTACCCGGCCACAGGGTCGGGTGGCTACACCTTC
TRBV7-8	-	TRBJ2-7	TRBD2	CASSLPKTSGSTNEQYF	TGTGCCAGCAGCTTACCTAAGACTAGCGGGAGTACGAACGAGCAGTACTTC
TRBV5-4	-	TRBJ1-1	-	CASSPTGSLMNTEAFF	TGTGCCAGCAGCCCCACAGGGAGCCTCATGAACACTGAAGCTTTCTTT
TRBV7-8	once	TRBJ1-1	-	CASSPGTHTEAFF	TGTGCCAGCAGCCCCGGTACTCACACTGAAGCTTTCTTT
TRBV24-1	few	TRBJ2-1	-	CATSEGEAAAVDEQFF	TGTGCCACCAGTGAAGGGGAGGCGGCGGCGGTGGATGAGCAGTTCTTC
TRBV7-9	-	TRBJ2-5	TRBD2	CASSPPLAGAGETQYF	TGTGCCAGCAGCCCGCCCCTAGCGGGAGCGGGTGAGACCCAGTACTTC
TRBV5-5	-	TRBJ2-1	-	CASSLSENGYNEQFF	TGTGCCAGCAGCTTATCGGAGAATGGCTACAATGAGCAGTTCTTC
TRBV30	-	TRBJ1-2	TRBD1	CAWSVEGAPGYTF	TGTGCCTGGAGTGTAGAGGGGGCGCCTGGCTACACCTTC
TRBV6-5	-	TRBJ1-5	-	CASRLQGHSNQPQHF	TGTGCCAGCAGACTCCAGGGGCACAGCAATCAGCCCCAGCATTTT
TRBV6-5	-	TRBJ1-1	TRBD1	CASSRTGELKKAFF	TGTGCCAGCAGCCGGACAGGGGAACTTAAAAAAGCTTTCTTT
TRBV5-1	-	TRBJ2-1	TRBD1	CASSLARQGGSYNEQFF	TGCGCCAGCAGCTTGGCAAGACAGGGCGGATCCTACAATGAGCAGTTCTTC
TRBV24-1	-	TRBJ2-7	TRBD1	CATPGTDRSSYEQYF	TGTGCCACCCCCGGGACGGACAGGAGCTCCTACGAGCAGTACTTC
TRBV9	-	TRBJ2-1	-	CASSLGGQGYYNEQFF	TGTGCCAGCAGCCTCGGCGGCCAGGGTTACTACAATGAGCAGTTCTTC
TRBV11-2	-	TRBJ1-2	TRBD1	CASSGTGISYGYTF	TGTGCCAGCAGCGGGACAGGGATTAGCTATGGCTACACCTTC
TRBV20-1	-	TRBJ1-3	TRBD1	CSASSGGGFGNTIYF	TGCAGTGCTAGTTCGGGAGGGGGCTTCGGAAACACCATATATTTT
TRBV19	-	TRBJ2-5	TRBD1	CASTHAGGGQGRTQYF	TGTGCCAGTACCCACGCCGGTGGGGGACAGGGGCGGACCCAGTACTTC
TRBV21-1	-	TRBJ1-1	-	CASSRGGLSEAFF	TGTGCCAGCAGCAGGGGGGGTCTGTCTGAAGCTTTCTTT
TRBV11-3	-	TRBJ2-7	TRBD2	CASSPTSGANEQYF	TGTGCCAGCAGCCCGACTAGCGGGGCGAACGAGCAGTACTTC
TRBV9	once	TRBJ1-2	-	CASSVIQNYGYTF	TGTGCCAGCAGCGTCATACAGAATTATGGCTACACCTTC
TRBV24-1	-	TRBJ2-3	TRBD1	CATSDPKRTGSTDTQYF	TGTGCCACCAGTGACCCGAAACGGACAGGAAGCACAGATACGCAGTATTTT
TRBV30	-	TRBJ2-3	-	CAWRAGGTDTQYF	TGTGCCTGGAGGGCGGGTGGCACAGATACGCAGTATTTT
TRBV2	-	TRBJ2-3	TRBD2	CASMGGEGTDTQYF	TGTGCCAGCATGGGGGGGGAAGGCACAGATACGCAGTATTTT
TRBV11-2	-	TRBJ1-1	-	CASSYTRVTHTEAFF	TGTGCCAGCAGCTATACGCGGGTGACGCACACTGAAGCTTTCTTT
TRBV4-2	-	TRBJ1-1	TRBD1	CASSQPTTRGIGTEAFF	TGTGCCAGCAGCCAACCAACAACCAGGGGGATTGGCACTGAAGCTTTCTTT
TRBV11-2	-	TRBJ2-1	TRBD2	CASSFVGGEQFF	TGTGCCAGCAGCTTTGTGGGGGGGGAGCAGTTCTTC
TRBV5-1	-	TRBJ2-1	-	CASSSSRSSYNEQFF	TGCGCCAGCAGCTCTTCACGCAGCTCCTACAATGAGCAGTTCTTC
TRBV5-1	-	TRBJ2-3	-	CASSRTDKDTQYF	TGCGCCAGCAGTCGGACAGACAAAGATACGCAGTATTTT
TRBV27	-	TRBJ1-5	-	CASSPGYSNQPQHF	TGTGCCAGCAGTCCAGGGTATAGCAATCAGCCCCAGCATTTT
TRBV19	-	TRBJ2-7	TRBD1	CASTQGAGPYEQYF	TGTGCCAGTACCCAGGGGGCAGGACCCTACGAGCAGTACTTC
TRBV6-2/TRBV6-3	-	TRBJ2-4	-	CASSLGGAKNIQYF	TGTGCCAGCAGTTTGGGCGGGGCCAAAAACATTCAGTACTTC